A single TCR beta chain is shown here with its context. As yet, its antigen is unknown. This sample is part of a study of identical twins. Study-wide results and limits: Where beta out-of-frame sequences were concerned, excess twin sharing was weaker.

Every sampled donor was Caucasian and healthy. Unique molecular identifiers were present on the cDNA, which also gained a universal primer site by template switching. TCRdb re-called the 5' RACE reads through MiXCR, storing one row per CDR3 protein. The table lists 1.5 million or so distinct CDR3 sequences, more than 30% of them singletons. V lost 8 bases to trimming and J lost 1 base, with 20 bases between them. The length of the CDR3 is 16 residues. Germline V gene sequence: CDR1 MGHDK, CDR2 SYGVNS. Specimen: cord blood. This sequence was found in a newborn girl in good health. The chain combines TRBV25-1 with TRBJ1-1, with D possibly matching TRBD1 (6 bases). The CDR3 sequence is CASSRGTNLKNTEAFF. CDR3 coding DNA: TGTGCCAGCTCTAGGGGGACCAACCTTAAGAACACTGAAGCTTTCTTT.